The next 29 T cell receptor beta chains were all read from a single sample in a study of T cell repertoires in ileal Crohn's disease. Clones were read by immunoSEQ multiplex PCR, and TCRdb kept only the in-frame ones, dropping some. The sample lists around 5,600 clones, 70% to 85% seen once, with around 8.9% in the top ten. What was sequenced was ileal tissue. The source is an adult with Crohn's disease.

The chain has TRBV23-1 and TRBJ2-7; D might be TRBD1 (5 bases). TRBV23-1 is an ORF, with its function uncertain. This CDR3 is 16 amino acids long. Trimming cost V 1 base and J 2 bases, with 15 bases left between them. CDR3 residues: CASSQWVTGPAYEQYF. DNA of the CDR3: TGCGCCAGCAGTCAATGGGTCACAGGTCCCGCCTACGAGCAGTACTTC.

This chain connects TRBV20-1 to TRBJ1-1, with D perhaps TRBD1 (6 bases). Germline assignment: CDR1 DFQATT and CDR2 SNEGSKA (reference sequence). Trimming shortened V by 6 bases and J by 10 bases, and 15 bases separated the two germline ends. The CDR3 covers 11 residues. CDR3 in DNA: TGCAGTGCGCCACGGGGGGGGGCAGCTTTCTTT. It encodes CSAPRGGAAFF.

The genes are TRBV11-3 and TRBJ2-7; possibly TRBD1 for D (6 bases). This CDR3 has 14 residues. Germline assignment: CDR1 SGHNT and CDR2 YENEEA. Trimming removed 5 bases from V and 3 bases from J, with 14 bases in between. The CDR3 sequence is CASSQDRGGYEQYF. In DNA, the CDR3 is TGTGCCAGCAGCCAGGACAGAGGGGGCTACGAGCAGTACTTC.

By sample share, this clone is large (0.1 to 1%). This sequence joins TRBV27 and TRBJ1-4, with a possible D match to TRBD1 (5 bases). In germline, CDR1 is MNHEY, CDR2 SMNVEV (reference sequence). V lost 6 bases and J 8 bases, leaving 19 bases between the germline ends. CDR3 length: 15 amino acids. The CDR3 region is CASSPGGGYGEKLFF. The CDR3 DNA sequence: TGTGCCAGCAGCCCCGGCGGGGGGTACGGGGAAAAACTGTTTTTT.

V and J are TRBV7-6 and TRBJ2-5; possibly TRBD2 for D (6 bases). The CDR3 length is 14 residues. CDR1 and CDR2 from the germline V gene are SGHVS and FNYEAQ. V lost 5 bases and J 5 bases, leaving 15 bases between the germline ends. This CDR3 is CASSAYSGSETQYF. CDR3 sequence (DNA): TGTGCCAGCAGCGCCTACAGCGGGTCGGAGACCCAGTACTTC. The variable domain in full, completed from reference TRBV7-6 and TRBJ2-5, reads GAGVSQSPRYKVTKRGQDVALRCDPISGHVSLYWYRQALGQGPEFLTYFNYEAQQDKSGLPNDRFSAERPEGSISTLTIQRTEQRDSAMYRCASSAYSGSETQYFGPGTRLLVL.

The chain has TRBV5-6 and TRBJ1-4; no firm D call. The CDR3 runs to 13 residues. V was clipped by 4 bases and J by 8 bases, with 12 bases between them. Germline CDR1 SGHDT, CDR2 YYEEEE. The DNA of the CDR3 is TGTGCCAGCAGCACTACCGACGGAGAAAAACTGTTTTTT. Translated: CASSTTDGEKLFF.

The chain joins TRBV2 to TRBJ2-7; 9 bases are a match to TRBD2. V trimming: 4 bases; J trimming: 6 bases; junction bases outside the gene matches: 7. Germline V gene sequence: CDR1 SNHLY, CDR2 FYNNEI. The CDR3 extends over 14 amino acids. The DNA of the CDR3 is TGTGCCAGCAGTGGTTTTAGCGGGGGTGGCGAGCAGTACTTC. It specifies CASSGFSGGGEQYF.

A word on this clone: Other nucleotide sequences from this sample produce the same CDR3. V and J are TRBV19 and TRBJ1-2; 7 nucleotides match TRBD1. This CDR3 has 13 residues. Germline CDR1 is LNHDA and CDR2 is SQIVND (reference sequence). The V segment lost 2 bases and the J segment 8 bases; nucleotides outside the gene matches: 5. DNA for the CDR3: TGTGCCAGTAGTATAACACAGGGGAGCGGCTACACCTTC. Amino acids: CASSITQGSGYTF.

The V call is TRBV19, the J call TRBJ2-7; a possible D gene is TRBD2 (5 bases). V was pared by 5 bases and J by 6 bases, with 23 bases between. The CDR3 has 16 residues. Germline V CDR1 and CDR2: LNHDA, SQIVND (reference sequence). The CDR3 nucleotides read TGTGCCAGTAGTGCTAACCGGGATCTCTCCACCAGCGAGCAGTACTTC. Its translation: CASSANRDLSTSEQYF.

The chain uses TRBV9 and TRBJ2-2; 9 bases are a match to TRBD2. The CDR3 contains 18 residues. Germline trimming cut 0 bases from V and 6 bases from J; bases unmatched to any gene: 12. Per the germline V gene, CDR1 is SGDLS and CDR2 is YYNGEE. The CDR3 is CASSVVASGALLAGELFF. In DNA, the CDR3 is TGTGCCAGCAGCGTAGTCGCTAGCGGGGCTCTTTTGGCCGGGGAGCTGTTTTTT.

This sequence joins TRBV4-1 and TRBJ2-7, with TRBD2 matching over 9 bases. The CDR3 is made up of 16 amino acids. Losses at the gene ends were 1 base for V and 3 bases for J; bases not matched to a gene: 7. The germline V gene encodes CDR1 MGHRA and CDR2 YSYEKL. CDR3 protein: CASSQVSSGGIYEQYF. The DNA for the CDR3 is TGCGCCAGCAGCCAAGTTTCAAGCGGGGGGATCTACGAGCAGTACTTC.

The J gene is TRBJ1-2, the V gene TRBV10-3; 9 bases line up with TRBD1. The CDR3 has 13 amino acids. With V trimmed by 6 bases and J by 4 bases, 3 bases remained unmatched. CDR1 is ENHRY, CDR2 SYGVKD, per germline. The CDR3 bases are TGTGCCATCAGCCAGGACAGGGGCTATGGCTACACCTTC. This encodes CAISQDRGYGYTF.

The genes are TRBV5-4 and TRBJ2-1, with D tentatively TRBD1 (6 bases). The CDR3 is 13 residues long. In germline, CDR1 is SGHNT, CDR2 YYREEE (reference sequence). Trimming cost V 4 bases and J 10 bases, with 15 bases left between them. CDR3 sequence (DNA): TGTGCCAGCAGCCCGGACAGAAACAGGGAGCAGTTCTTC. Its translation: CASSPDRNREQFF.

The rearrangement links TRBV2 to TRBJ2-6; perhaps TRBD1 as D (5 bases). CDR3 size: 15 residues. Trimming took off 7 bases at V and 0 bases at J, with 10 bases between the two ends. Germline CDR1 and CDR2: SNHLY and FYNNEI. The CDR3 reads CASTAGPSGANVLTF. CDR3 DNA: TGTGCCAGCACTGCAGGGCCCTCTGGGGCCAACGTCCTGACTTTC.

The chain combines TRBV5-7 with TRBJ1-2; TRBD1 matches 7 bases. TRBV5-7 is an ORF, and what it does is uncertain. V shed 3 bases, J shed 4 bases, and the junction held 12 bases outside the gene matches. The CDR3 has 16 amino acids. CDR3 coding DNA: TGTGCCAGCAGCTACACTACAGGGGCCCTTTCCTATGGCTACACCTTC. It yields the protein CASSYTTGALSYGYTF.

V gene TRBV5-6 combines with J gene TRBJ1-2; unclear D gene. Germline assignment: CDR1 SGHDT and CDR2 YYEEEE. This CDR3 comprises 16 residues. V lost 4 bases, J lost 2 bases, and 18 bases lay in between. CDR3 DNA sequence: TGTGCCAGCAGCCCCGAGGGTGGCCAATCAAACTATGGCTACACCTTC. It yields the protein CASSPEGGQSNYGYTF.

The genes are TRBV6-1 and TRBJ2-5; 8 bases align to TRBD1. The J call is doubtful: the DNA matches TRBJ2-7 better. The CDR3 is made up of 14 amino acids. The germline gives CDR1 MNHNS, CDR2 SASEGT. The chain's CDR3 is CASRKGQAAYEQYF. The CDR3, as DNA: TGTGCCAGCAGGAAGGGACAGGCCGCCTACGAGCAGTACTTC.

V usage is TRBV4-2 and J usage is TRBJ1-1; no reliable D call. The CDR3 extends over 16 amino acids. V was trimmed by 0 bases and J by 4 bases, leaving 15 bases between them. Germline CDR1 and CDR2: LGHNA and YNFKEQ. CDR3: CASSQDLRGPTTEAFF. The CDR3 nucleotides are TGTGCCAGCAGCCAAGATTTACGGGGTCCGACCACTGAAGCTTTCTTT.

The J gene is TRBJ2-3, the V gene TRBV5-1; D is ambiguous. The CDR3 is 14 amino acids. With 2 bases removed from V and 2 bases from J, the gap between germline ends came to 9 bases. Germline lookup yields CDR1 SGHRS and CDR2 YFSETQ. The CDR3 region has the DNA TGCGCCAGCAGCTTTTCCGGTAACACAGATACGCAGTATTTT. Amino acids: CASSFSGNTDTQYF.

The chain combines TRBV5-1 with TRBJ2-1; 12 bases align to TRBD2. CDR1 is SGHRS, CDR2 YFSETQ, per germline. The CDR3 covers 17 residues. V trimming: 1 base; J trimming: 8 bases; junction bases outside the gene matches: 10. DNA of the CDR3: TGCGCCAGCAGCTTGCCACCCCGGACTAGCGGGGTGGATGAGCAGTTCTTC. Translated: CASSLPPRTSGVDEQFF.

J is TRBJ2-5 and V is TRBV6-6; 7 bases agree with TRBD1. The CDR3 totals 14 residues. Germline V gene data show CDR1 as MNHNY and CDR2 as SVGAGI (reference sequence). Losses at the gene ends were 5 bases for V and 6 bases for J; bases not matched to a gene: 9. This chain's CDR3 is CASSPGDSVQTQYF. CDR3 nucleotides: TGTGCCAGCAGTCCCGGGGACAGTGTGCAGACCCAGTACTTC.

The chain uses TRBV5-1 and TRBJ1-6; maybe TRBD1 (6 bases). This CDR3 region has 14 residues. CDR1 and CDR2 from the germline V gene are SGHRS and YFSETQ. Trimming left V 4 bases short and J 5 bases short, with 10 bases between. The DNA of the CDR3 is TGCGCCAGCAGCCCGACAGGTGATAATTCACCCCTCCACTTT. It translates to CASSPTGDNSPLHF. Combining the CDR3 with reference TRBV5-1 and TRBJ1-6 gives the whole variable domain KAGVTQTPRYLIKTRGQQVTLSCSPISGHRSVSWYQQTPGQGLQFLFEYFSETQRNKGNFPGRFSGRQFSNSRSEMNVSTLELGDSALYLCASSPTGDNSPLHFGNGTRLTVT.

J is TRBJ2-1 and V is TRBV25-1; D is possibly TRBD1 (6 bases). Germline CDR1 reads MGHDK; CDR2 reads SYGVNS. This CDR3 comprises 14 residues. V dropped 6 bases and J dropped 5 bases, with 14 bases sitting between them. CDR3 in amino acids: CASSRPRTDNEQFF. CDR3 DNA sequence: TGTGCCAGCAGCCGGCCCAGGACAGACAATGAGCAGTTCTTC. Together with reference TRBV25-1 and TRBJ2-1, the CDR3 gives the full variable domain: EADIYQTPRYLVIGTGKKITLECSQTMGHDKMYWYQQDPGMELHLIHYSYGVNSTEKGDLSSESTVSRIRTEHFPLTLESARPSHTSQYLCASSRPRTDNEQFFGPGTRLTVL.

This chain links TRBV6-1 with TRBJ1-5; 9 nucleotides agree with TRBD1. The CDR3 sequence is 14 residues long. V dropped 1 base and J dropped 7; count of bases not matched to a gene: 2. Looked up from germline, CDR1 is MNHNS and CDR2 is SASEGT. This chain's CDR3 is CASSEGTGEQPQHF. The CDR3 DNA reads as TGTGCCAGCAGTGAAGGGACAGGGGAACAGCCCCAGCATTTT.

The chain employs TRBV18 and TRBJ2-1, with 8 nucleotides matching TRBD1. CDR3 length: 15 amino acids. J lost 3 bases, V lost 3 bases, and 4 bases had no gene match. Germline values: CDR1 KGHSH, CDR2 LQKENI. The CDR3 nucleotides are TGTGCCAGCTCACCGGGACAGGCCGTCTACAATGAGCAGTTCTTC. This sequence encodes CASSPGQAVYNEQFF. The full variable domain, rest sourced from reference TRBV18 and TRBJ2-1, is NAGVMQNPRHLVRRRGQEARLRCSPMKGHSHVYWYRQLPEEGLKFMVYLQKENIIDESGMPKERFSAEFPKEGPSILRIQQVVRGDSAAYFCASSPGQAVYNEQFFGPGTRLTVL.

V and J are TRBV4-3 and TRBJ2-2, with a possible D match to TRBD1 (7 bases). This CDR3 contains 16 residues. Trimming stripped 2 bases from V and 1 base from J, with 11 bases between. Germline V lookup: CDR1 LGHNA, CDR2 YSLEER. CDR3 nucleotides: TGCGCCAGCAGCCAAAGGGGGGACAGGAACACCGGGGAGCTGTTTTTT. Translated, it gives CASSQRGDRNTGELFF.

The rearrangement uses TRBV5-1 and TRBJ1-1, with 8 nucleotides matching TRBD1. Trimming cost V 6 bases and J 5 bases; bases outside gene matches: 6. The germline gives CDR1 SGHRS, CDR2 YFSETQ. This CDR3 comprises 13 residues. CDR3 coding DNA: TGCGCCAGCAACGGACAGGGTAAGACTGAAGCTTTCTTT. It specifies CASNGQGKTEAFF. The full variable domain, rest sourced from reference TRBV5-1 and TRBJ1-1, is KAGVTQTPRYLIKTRGQQVTLSCSPISGHRSVSWYQQTPGQGLQFLFEYFSETQRNKGNFPGRFSGRQFSNSRSEMNVSTLELGDSALYLCASNGQGKTEAFFGQGTRLTVV.

CDR3 sequence (DNA): TGCAGCGTTGGGGCTTATGAAGTCGCTGAAGCTTTCTTT. Its translation is CSVGAYEVAEAFF. The gene calls are TRBV29-1 and TRBJ1-1; D gene uncertain. The CDR3 consists of 13 residues. Trimming stripped 4 bases from V and 6 bases from J, with 15 bases between. Germline values: CDR1 SQVTM, CDR2 ANQGSEA.

DNA of the CDR3: TGTGCCAGCAGCCCGGGAGGCGGGCGTACCTACGAGCAGTACTTC. Translation gives CASSPGGGRTYEQYF. The chain carries TRBV5-4 and TRBJ2-5, with 7 positions matching TRBD2. The end of the DNA aligns better with TRBJ2-7, so the J call may be wrong. Germline V gives CDR1 SGHNT, CDR2 YYREEE (reference sequence). The CDR3 consists of 15 residues.